Reported below is one T cell receptor (beta chain). Germline CDR1 is KGHSH and CDR2 is LQKENI. The germline V and J ends were trimmed by 6 bases and 2 bases, with 10 bases remaining between them. The CDR3 is 13 amino acids. This entry comes from a study of blood T cell repertoires in COVID-19. TCRdb keeps only in-frame clones here, not all; method: immunoSEQ multiplex PCR. In the table there are tens of thousands of clones, approximately 85% of which are singletons. This TCR was recovered from an elderly man with active COVID-19. This chain links TRBV18 with TRBJ2-5; weak D call: TRBD1 (5 bases). The sample comprised peripheral blood. The chain's CDR3 is CASSLDKQETQYF. CDR3 sequence (DNA): TGTGCCAGCTCGCTGGACAAACAAGAGACCCAGTACTTC.